This TCR beta chain was sequenced during a study of post-analysis software for immune sequencing data. For this clonotype: The junction and the germline gene differ at one end; a read error may be behind it.

Included in the TCR beta cDNA libraries were unique molecular identifiers. TCRdb called the PCR reads again in MiXCR, with one record for every CDR3 protein. The table shows 150,000 to 200,000 distinct CDR3 sequences, with over 25% occurring only once. This receptor was obtained from a girl between 10 and 17 years old with multiple sclerosis. The specimen sequenced was blood.

CDR3 loop: CSARDERSRDTQYF. The CDR3, as DNA: TGCAGTGCTAGAGATGAACGGAGCAGAGATACGCAGTATTTT. The rearrangement links TRBV20-1 to TRBJ2-3; D unclear. CDR1 and CDR2 (germline): DFQATT, SNEGSKA (reference sequence). CDR3 length equals 14 residues.